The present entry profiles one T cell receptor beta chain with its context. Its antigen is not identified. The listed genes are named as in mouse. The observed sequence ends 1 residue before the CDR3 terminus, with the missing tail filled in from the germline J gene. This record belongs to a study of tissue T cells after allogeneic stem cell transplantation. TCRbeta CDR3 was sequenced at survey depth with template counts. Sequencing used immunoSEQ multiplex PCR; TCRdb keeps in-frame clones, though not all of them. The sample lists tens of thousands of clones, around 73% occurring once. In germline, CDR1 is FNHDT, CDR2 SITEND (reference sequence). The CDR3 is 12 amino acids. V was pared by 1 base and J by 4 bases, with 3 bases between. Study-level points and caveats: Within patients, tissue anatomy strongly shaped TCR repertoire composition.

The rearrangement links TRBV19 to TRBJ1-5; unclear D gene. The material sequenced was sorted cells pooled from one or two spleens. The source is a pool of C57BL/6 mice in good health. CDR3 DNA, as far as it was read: TGTGCCAGCAGTATATGGAACCAGGCTCCGCTT. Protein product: CASSIWNQAPL. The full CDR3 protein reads CASSIWNQAPLF.